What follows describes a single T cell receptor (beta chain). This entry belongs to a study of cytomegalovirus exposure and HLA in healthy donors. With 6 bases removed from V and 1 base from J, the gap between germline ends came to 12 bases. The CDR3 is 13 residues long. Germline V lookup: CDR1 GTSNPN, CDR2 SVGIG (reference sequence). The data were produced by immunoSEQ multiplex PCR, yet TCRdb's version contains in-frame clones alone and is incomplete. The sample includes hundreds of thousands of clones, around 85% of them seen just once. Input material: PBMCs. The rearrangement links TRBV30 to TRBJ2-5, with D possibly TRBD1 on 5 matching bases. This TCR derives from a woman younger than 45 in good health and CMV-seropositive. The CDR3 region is CACRTNLQETQYF. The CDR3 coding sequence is TGTGCCTGCCGGACAAACCTCCAAGAGACCCAGTACTTC.